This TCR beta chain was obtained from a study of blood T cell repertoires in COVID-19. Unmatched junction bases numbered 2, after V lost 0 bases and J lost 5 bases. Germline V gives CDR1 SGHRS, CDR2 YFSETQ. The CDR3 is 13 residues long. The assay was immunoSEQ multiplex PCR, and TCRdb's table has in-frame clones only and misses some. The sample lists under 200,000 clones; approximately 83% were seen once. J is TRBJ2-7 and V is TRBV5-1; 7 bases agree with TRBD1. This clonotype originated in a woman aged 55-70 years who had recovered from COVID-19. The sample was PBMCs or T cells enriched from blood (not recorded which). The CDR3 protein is CASSLGQGNEQYF. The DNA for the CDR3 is TGCGCCAGCAGCTTGGGACAGGGCAACGAGCAGTACTTC.